One T cell receptor (beta chain) is described in this entry. Its target is unknown. The data were taken from a study of OX40 agonist ivuxolimab in advanced cancers. Study-level information: Patients were infused with ivuxolimab every 2 weeks at 0.01 to 10 mg/kg. Partial responses were recorded for three patients, including one with hepatocellular carcinoma and two with cutaneous melanoma. General study results and limits: The study found among the lowest clonal expansion in partial responders at 0.1-3.0 mg/kg. There was clonal expansion of CD4+ and CD8+ blood T cells by week 6 at 0.1 to 3.0 mg/kg.

The CDR3 is 11 amino acids. CDR1 is LNHDA and CDR2 is SQIVND in the germline V gene (reference sequence). Trimming removed 8 bases from V and 5 bases from J, with 9 bases in between. Clones were read by immunoSEQ multiplex PCR, and TCRdb kept only the in-frame ones, dropping some. The data show 8,500 to 10,000 clones, roughly 90% seen once. The sample was CD4+ or CD8+ T cells sorted from blood, taken in a trial of the OX40 agonist ivuxolimab. This chain uses TRBV19 with TRBJ1-2; D gene unclear. The source is an adult with an advanced solid tumor such as melanoma, head and neck, liver or kidney cancer. The CDR3 nucleotides read TGTGCCAGTTCCCAGCCATATGGCTACACCTTC. Amino acids: CASSQPYGYTF.